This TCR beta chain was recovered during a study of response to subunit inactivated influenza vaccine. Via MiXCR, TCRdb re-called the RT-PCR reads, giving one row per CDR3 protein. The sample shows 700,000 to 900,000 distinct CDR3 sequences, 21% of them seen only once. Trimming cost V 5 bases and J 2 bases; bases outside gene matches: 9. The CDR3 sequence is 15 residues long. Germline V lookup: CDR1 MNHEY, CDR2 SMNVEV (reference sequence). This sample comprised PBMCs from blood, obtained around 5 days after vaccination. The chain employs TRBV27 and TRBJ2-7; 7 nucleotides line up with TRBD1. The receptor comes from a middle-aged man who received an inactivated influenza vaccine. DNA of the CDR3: TGTGCCAGCAGTCCCGACAGGGCAAGGGCCTACGAGCAGTACTTC. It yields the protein CASSPDRARAYEQYF.